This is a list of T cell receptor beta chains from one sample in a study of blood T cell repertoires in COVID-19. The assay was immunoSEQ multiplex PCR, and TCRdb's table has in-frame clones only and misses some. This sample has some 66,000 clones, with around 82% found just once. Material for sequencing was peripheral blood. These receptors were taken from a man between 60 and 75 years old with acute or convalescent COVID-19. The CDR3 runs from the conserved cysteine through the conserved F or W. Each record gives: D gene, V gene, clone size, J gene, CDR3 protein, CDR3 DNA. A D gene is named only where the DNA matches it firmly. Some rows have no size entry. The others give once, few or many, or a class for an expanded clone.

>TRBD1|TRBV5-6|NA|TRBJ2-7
CASSPDRGAYEQYF
TGTGCCAGCAGCCCCGACAGGGGAGCTTACGAGCAGTACTTC
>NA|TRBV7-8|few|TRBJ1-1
CASSSGMWQLNTEAFF
TGTGCCAGCAGCTCGGGGATGTGGCAATTGAACACTGAAGCTTTCTTT
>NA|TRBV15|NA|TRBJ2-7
CATSSGGLSYEQYF
TGTGCCACCAGCAGCGGGGGGCTCTCCTACGAGCAGTACTTC
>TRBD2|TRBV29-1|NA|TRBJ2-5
CSVAPSSGGRETQYF
TGCAGCGTTGCCCCCTCTAGCGGGGGAAGGGAGACCCAGTACTTC
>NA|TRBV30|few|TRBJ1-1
CAWSVLWNTEAFF
TGTGCCTGGAGTGTCCTATGGAACACTGAAGCTTTCTTT
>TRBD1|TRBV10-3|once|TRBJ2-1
CAISARTGDGYNEQFF
TGTGCCATCAGTGCCCGGACAGGGGATGGGTACAATGAGCAGTTCTTC
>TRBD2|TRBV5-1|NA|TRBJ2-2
CASKSSGGGSGELFF
TGCGCCAGCAAGTCTAGCGGGGGTGGATCCGGGGAGCTGTTTTTT
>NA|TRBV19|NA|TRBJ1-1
CASSGVSDTEAFF
TGTGCCAGTTCGGGAGTGTCGGACACTGAAGCTTTCTTT
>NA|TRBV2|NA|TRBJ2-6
CASTIPSGANVLTF
TGTGCCAGCACCATTCCCTCTGGGGCCAACGTCCTGACTTTC
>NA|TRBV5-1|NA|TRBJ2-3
CASSLAQGTRDTQYF
TGCGCCAGCAGCTTGGCCCAGGGAACAAGGGATACGCAGTATTTT
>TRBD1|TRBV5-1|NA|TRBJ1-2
CASSPRTGGNYGYTF
TGCGCCAGCAGCCCGCGGACAGGGGGCAATTATGGCTACACCTTC
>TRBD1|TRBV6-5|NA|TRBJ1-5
CASRADRGSNQPQHF
TGTGCCAGCAGAGCAGACAGGGGGAGCAATCAGCCCCAGCATTTT
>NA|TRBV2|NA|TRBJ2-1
CASMGGANYNEQFF
TGTGCCAGCATGGGCGGGGCTAACTACAATGAGCAGTTCTTC
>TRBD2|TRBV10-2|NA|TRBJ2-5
CASRAGTSAETQYF
TGCGCCAGCAGGGCCGGGACTAGCGCCGAGACCCAGTACTTC
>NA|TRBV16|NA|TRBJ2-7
CASRGGGPYEQYF
TGTGCCAGCCGAGGAGGGGGCCCCTACGAGCAGTACTTC
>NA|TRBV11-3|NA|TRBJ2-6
CASSLEGLSSGANVLTF
TGTGCCAGCAGCTTAGAAGGACTGAGCTCTGGGGCCAACGTCCTGACTTTC
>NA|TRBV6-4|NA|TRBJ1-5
CASSDFESRVCYQPQHF
TGTGCCAGCAGTGACTTCGAATCCAGGGTCTGCTATCAGCCCCAGCATTTT
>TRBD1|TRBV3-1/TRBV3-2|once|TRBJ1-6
CASRTGVGSPLHF
TGTGCCAGTAGAACAGGGGTGGGCTCACCCCTCCACTTT
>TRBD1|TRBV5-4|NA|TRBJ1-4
CASSLGGAGNEKLFF
TGTGCCAGCAGCTTAGGGGGCGCCGGTAATGAAAAACTGTTTTTT
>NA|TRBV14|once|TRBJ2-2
CASSQDPGADTGELFF
TGTGCCAGCAGCCAAGATCCTGGGGCCGACACCGGGGAGCTGTTTTTT
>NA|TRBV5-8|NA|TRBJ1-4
CASSWGATGILNEKLFF
TGTGCCAGCAGCTGGGGAGCGACAGGCATATTAAATGAAAAACTGTTTTTT
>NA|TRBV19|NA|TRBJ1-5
CASLRGWGGNQPQHF
TGTGCCAGTCTCCGAGGTTGGGGCGGCAATCAGCCCCAGCATTTT
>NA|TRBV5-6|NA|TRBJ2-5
CASSLGRGPQETQYF
TGTGCCAGCAGCTTGGGGAGGGGCCCCCAAGAGACCCAGTACTTC
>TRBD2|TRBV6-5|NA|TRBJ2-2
CASRQRGGSGELFF
TGTGCCAGCAGGCAGCGGGGGGGGTCCGGGGAGCTGTTTTTT
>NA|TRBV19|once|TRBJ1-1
CASSIRVEAFF
TGTGCCAGTAGTATTCGGGTTGAAGCTTTCTTT
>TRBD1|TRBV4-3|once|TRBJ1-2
CASSRKPGTGDGYTF
TGCGCCAGCAGCCGAAAACCCGGGACAGGGGATGGCTACACCTTC
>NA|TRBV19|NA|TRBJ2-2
CASSIVRAGELFF
TGTGCCAGTAGTATAGTCCGGGCCGGGGAGCTGTTTTTT
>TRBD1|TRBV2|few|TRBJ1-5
CASREDREDQPQHF
TGTGCCAGCAGGGAGGACAGGGAAGATCAGCCCCAGCATTTT
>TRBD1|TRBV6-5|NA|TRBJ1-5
CASSYDRGGGQPQHF
TGTGCCAGCAGTTATGACAGGGGAGGTGGTCAGCCCCAGCATTTT
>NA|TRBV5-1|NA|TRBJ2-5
CASSATDRLQETQYF
TGCGCCAGCTCCGCCACAGACAGGTTGCAAGAGACCCAGTACTTC
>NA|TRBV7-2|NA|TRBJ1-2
CASSFDVGGRYGYTF
TGTGCCAGCAGCTTTGATGTAGGGGGAAGATATGGCTACACCTTC
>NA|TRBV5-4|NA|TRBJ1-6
CASSLESGNLYNSPLHF
TGTGCCAGCAGCTTGGAATCCGGGAACCTCTATAATTCACCCCTCCACTTT
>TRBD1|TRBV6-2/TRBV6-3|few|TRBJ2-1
CASSKGAYEQFF
TGTGCCAGCAGCAAGGGGGCCTATGAGCAGTTCTTC
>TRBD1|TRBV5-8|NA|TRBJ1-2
CASSWVDRGVYGYTF
TGTGCCAGCAGCTGGGTAGACAGGGGAGTCTATGGCTACACCTTC
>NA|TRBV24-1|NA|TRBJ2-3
CATSGRQVNTDTQYF
TGTGCCACCAGTGGGAGACAGGTTAACACAGATACGCAGTATTTT
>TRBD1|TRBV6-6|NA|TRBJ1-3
CASSRGASGNTIYF
TGTGCCAGCAGCAGGGGGGCCTCTGGAAACACCATATATTTT
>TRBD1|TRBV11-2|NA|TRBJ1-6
CASSSGQGYSPLHF
TGTGCCAGCAGCTCGGGACAGGGTTATTCACCCCTCCACTTT
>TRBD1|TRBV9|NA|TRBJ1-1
CASSDRGTEAFF
TGTGCCAGCAGCGACAGGGGGACTGAAGCTTTCTTT
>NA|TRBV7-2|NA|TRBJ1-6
CASSVGQNSPLHF
TGTGCCAGCAGCGTGGGGCAGAATTCACCCCTCCACTTT
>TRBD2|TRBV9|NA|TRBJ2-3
CASSVGGSGGSSTDTQYF
TGTGCCAGCAGCGTAGGCGGTAGCGGGGGAAGTAGCACAGATACGCAGTATTTT
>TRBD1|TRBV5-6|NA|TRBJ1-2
CASRFLKGQGDPYGYTF
TGTGCCAGCAGGTTCCTTAAGGGACAGGGGGATCCCTATGGCTACACCTTC
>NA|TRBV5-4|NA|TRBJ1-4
CASSLGGRNEKLFF
TGTGCCAGCAGCTTGGGGGGGCGTAATGAAAAACTGTTTTTT
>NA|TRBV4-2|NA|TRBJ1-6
CASSQGAGGGNSPLHF
TGTGCCAGCAGCCAAGGGGCGGGAGGGGGTAATTCACCCCTCCACTTT
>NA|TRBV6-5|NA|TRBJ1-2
CASSYSGRAIDPGYTF
TGTGCCAGCAGTTACTCCGGCAGGGCTATAGATCCTGGCTACACCTTC
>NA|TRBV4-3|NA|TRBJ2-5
CASSQEQGQETQYF
TGCGCCAGCAGCCAAGAACAGGGCCAAGAGACCCAGTACTTC
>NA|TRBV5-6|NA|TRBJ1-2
CASSPGPEKGYTF
TGTGCCAGCAGCCCCGGCCCGGAGAAAGGCTACACCTTC
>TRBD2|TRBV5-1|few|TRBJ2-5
CASSAGGDSAGTQYF
TGCGCCAGCAGTGCCGGGGGGGACTCCGCCGGGACCCAGTACTTC
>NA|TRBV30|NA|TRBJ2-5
CAWTSGSVETQYF
TGTGCCTGGACTTCGGGTAGTGTGGAGACCCAGTACTTC
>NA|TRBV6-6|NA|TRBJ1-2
CASRSGSLGGYTF
TGTGCCAGCAGATCCGGGTCCCTCGGGGGCTACACCTTC
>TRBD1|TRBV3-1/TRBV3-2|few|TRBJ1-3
CASSQEAGGLFGNTIYF
TGTGCCAGCAGCCAAGAGGCAGGGGGCTTGTTTGGAAACACCATATATTTT
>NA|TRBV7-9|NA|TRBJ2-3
CASSLAGGSTDTQYF
TGTGCCAGCAGCTTAGCAGGGGGAAGCACAGATACGCAGTATTTT
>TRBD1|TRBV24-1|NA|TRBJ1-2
CATSGLLGTGGPPYGYTF
TGTGCCACCAGTGGGCTCCTAGGGACAGGGGGCCCCCCCTATGGCTACACCTTC
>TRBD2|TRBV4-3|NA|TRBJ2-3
CASSQDPPLAGGPGGFTDTQYF
TGCGCCAGCAGCCAAGATCCACCTCTAGCGGGGGGGCCAGGTGGTTTCACAGATACGCAGTATTTT
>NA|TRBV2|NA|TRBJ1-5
CASSESFGNSNQPQHF
TGTGCCAGCAGTGAATCCTTTGGCAATAGCAATCAGCCCCAGCATTTT
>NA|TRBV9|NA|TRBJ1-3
CASSVLQNSGNTIYF
TGTGCCAGCAGCGTCTTACAGAACTCTGGAAACACCATATATTTT
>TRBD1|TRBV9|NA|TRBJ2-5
CASSTRQGRLGETQYF
TGTGCCAGCAGCACGCGACAGGGACGGTTAGGAGAGACCCAGTACTTC
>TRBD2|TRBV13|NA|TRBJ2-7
CASSRLAGLGEQYF
TGTGCCAGCAGCCGACTAGCGGGGCTTGGGGAGCAGTACTTC
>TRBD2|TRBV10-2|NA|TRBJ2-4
CASRGGVAKNIQYF
TGCGCCAGCAGGGGGGGGGTAGCCAAAAACATTCAGTACTTC
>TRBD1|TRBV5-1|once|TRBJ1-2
CASSSTGSGYTF
TGCGCCAGCAGCTCGACAGGGTCTGGCTACACCTTC
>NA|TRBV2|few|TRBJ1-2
CASSGGNYGYTF
TGTGCCAGCAGTGGAGGAAACTATGGCTACACCTTC